Reported below is one TCR beta chain. Together with a sample-barcoded 5' primer, a J-beta primer mix was included in a second PCR lasting about 7 to 12 cycles. MiXCR, run by TCRdb on the 5' RACE reads, gives a single entry per CDR3 protein. Here the sample spans under 2,000,000 distinct CDR3 sequences, about 50% being singletons. This specimen comes from a study of blood T cells in healthy people across ages. The CDR3 covers 14 residues. Deletions cut 0 bases from V and 5 bases from J, with 13 bases between. The germline CDR1 and CDR2 sequences are DFQATT and SNEGSKA (reference sequence). V is TRBV20-1 and J is TRBJ1-2; D is perhaps TRBD1 (6 bases). The sequence was obtained from a middle-aged woman in good health. The sequenced sample consisted of blood. CDR3 residues: CSAREGGQIYGYTF. The CDR3 DNA reads TGCAGTGCTAGAGAGGGGGGGCAAATATATGGCTACACCTTC.